Shown below are 9 T cell receptor beta chains from a single sample sequenced in a study of cytomegalovirus exposure and HLA in healthy donors. Amplification used 60 Vbeta primers and 13 Jbeta primers. Repertoires were generated with immunoSEQ multiplex PCR, while TCRdb's copy carries only in-frame clones and drops some. The sample totals about 190,000 clones. The sample taken for sequencing was PBMCs. The receptors shown here come from a young woman in good health and CMV-seropositive.

This chain joins TRBV4-1 and TRBJ2-4; D is uncertain. CDR1 and CDR2 (germline): MGHRA, YSYEKL. V was pared by 0 bases and J by 3 bases, with 3 bases between. The CDR3 consists of 13 residues. The CDR3: CASSQDYKNIQYF. CDR3 DNA sequence: TGCGCCAGCAGCCAAGATTACAAAAACATTCAGTACTTC.

The chain carries TRBV5-1 and TRBJ2-1, with 7 bases matching TRBD2. Germline V gene data show CDR1 as SGHRS and CDR2 as YFSETQ. J lost 3 bases, V lost 4 bases, and 19 bases had no gene match. The CDR3 has 19 amino acids. The CDR3 DNA sequence: TGCGCCAGCAGCCTGGTGGGTGTCCGTCCCCTAGCGGACTACAATGAGCAGTTCTTC. Its protein product is CASSLVGVRPLADYNEQFF.

The chain uses TRBV27 and TRBJ2-1; 12 positions match TRBD2. There are 18 residues in the CDR3. Trimming took 5 bases from V and 5 from J; bases not matched to a gene: 13. Germline V gene sequence: CDR1 MNHEY, CDR2 SMNVEV (reference sequence). CDR3 amino acids: CASSKRLAGGPSNNEQFF. In DNA form, the CDR3 reads TGTGCCAGCAGTAAGAGGCTAGCGGGAGGGCCTAGCAACAATGAGCAGTTCTTC.

CDR3 nucleotide sequence: TGTGCCAGCTCACCACGGCTAGCGTCCTCCTCTACCCTTTCCTACAATGAGCAGTTCTTC. It specifies CASSPRLASSSTLSYNEQFF. The chain links TRBV18 to TRBJ2-1; possibly TRBD2 for D (6 bases). V was trimmed by 1 base and J by 1 base, leaving 23 bases between them. Germline CDR1 and CDR2: KGHSH and LQKENI. This CDR3 is 20 amino acids long.

The chain has TRBV6-6 and TRBJ2-7, with 7 bases identical to TRBD1. With 5 bases clipped from V and 0 bases from J, the junction kept 7 bases outside the gene matches. The germline CDR1 and CDR2 sequences are MNHNY and SVGAGI (reference sequence). The CDR3 is made up of 15 amino acids. CDR3 region: CASSGATGYSYEQYF. DNA of the CDR3: TGTGCCAGCAGTGGAGCGACAGGGTACTCCTACGAGCAGTACTTC.

The CDR3 nucleotides read TGTGCCAGCAGCTTACAGGGGGTCTCTGGCTACACCTTC. This translates into CASSLQGVSGYTF. This sequence joins TRBV11-2 and TRBJ1-2; 7 bases align to TRBD1. Per germline, CDR1 SGHAT and CDR2 FQNNGV. The CDR3 consists of 13 residues. Trimming at V came to 2 bases and at J to 7 bases, leaving 4 bases not matched to a gene. The variable domain in full, with the rest retrieved from reference TRBV11-2 and TRBJ1-2, is EAGVAQSPRYKIIEKRQSVAFWCNPISGHATLYWYQQILGQGPKLLIQFQNNGVVDDSQLPKDRFSAERLKGVDSTLKIQPAKLEDSAVYLCASSLQGVSGYTFGSGTRLTVV.

The chain employs TRBV28 and TRBJ1-5; no reliable D call. The CDR3 spans 15 residues. The V gene lost 5 bases and the J gene lost 5 bases, with 16 bases spanning the gap. Germline CDR1 MDHEN, CDR2 SYDVKM. This chain's CDR3 is CASSLFSSGDQPQHF. CDR3 DNA: TGTGCCAGCAGTCTCTTCTCCTCGGGAGATCAGCCCCAGCATTTT.

The J gene is TRBJ1-5, the V gene TRBV21-1; no check of the table's D call, TRBD1, against the DNA was made. TRBV21-1 is an annotated pseudogene. This CDR3 is built from 16 residues. The CDR3 DNA reads as TGTGCCAGCAGCAACGACAGAAATCATAGCAATCAGCCCCAGCATTTT. This sequence encodes CASSNDRNHSNQPQHF.

The genes are TRBV30 and TRBJ1-1; D remains ambiguous. Germline loops: CDR1 GTSNPN, CDR2 SVGIG (reference sequence). The CDR3 loop spans 12 amino acids. V lost 5 bases and J 6 bases, leaving 13 bases between the germline ends. The CDR3 region has the DNA TGTGCCTGGGGTCGGGCGGGCCCTGAAGCTTTCTTT. Encoded protein: CAWGRAGPEAFF.